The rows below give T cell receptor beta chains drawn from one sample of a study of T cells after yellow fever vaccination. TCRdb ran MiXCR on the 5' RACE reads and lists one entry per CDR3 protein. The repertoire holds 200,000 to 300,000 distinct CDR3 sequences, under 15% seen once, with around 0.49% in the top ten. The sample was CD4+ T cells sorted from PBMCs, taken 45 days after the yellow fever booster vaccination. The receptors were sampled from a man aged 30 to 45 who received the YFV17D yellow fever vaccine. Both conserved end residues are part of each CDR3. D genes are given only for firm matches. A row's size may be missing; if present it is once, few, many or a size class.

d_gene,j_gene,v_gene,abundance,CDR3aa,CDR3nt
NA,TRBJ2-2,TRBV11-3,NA,CASVAATSNTGELFF,TGTGCCAGCGTGGCCGCGACTAGTAACACCGGGGAGCTGTTTTTT
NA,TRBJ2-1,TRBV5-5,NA,CASSTAVVSGVGQFF,TGTGCCAGCAGCACGGCTGTAGTGTCGGGAGTTGGGCAGTTCTTC
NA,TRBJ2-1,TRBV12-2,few,CASRLRGGYHEQFF,TGTGCAAGTCGCTTAAGGGGGGGCTACCATGAGCAGTTCTTC
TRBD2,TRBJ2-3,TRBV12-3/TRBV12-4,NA,CASSFPAAGADTQYF,TGTGCCAGCAGTTTTCCCGCGGCGGGAGCAGATACGCAGTATTTT
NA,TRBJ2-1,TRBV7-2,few,CASRPGASRYNEQFF,TGTGCCAGCAGGCCAGGGGCTTCTCGGTACAATGAGCAGTTCTTC
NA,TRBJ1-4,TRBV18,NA,CASSPQGYNEKLFF,TGTGCCAGCTCACCACAGGGTTATAATGAAAAACTGTTTTTT
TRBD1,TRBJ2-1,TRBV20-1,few,CSADRASTYNEQFF,TGCAGTGCTGACAGGGCCAGTACCTACAATGAGCAGTTCTTC
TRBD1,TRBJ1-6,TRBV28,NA,CASLGQGVRNSPLHF,TGTGCCAGCCTCGGACAGGGCGTAAGGAATTCACCCCTCCACTTT
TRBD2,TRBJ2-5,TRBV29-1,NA,CSVPLAGQETQYF,TGCAGCGTCCCCCTAGCGGGCCAAGAGACCCAGTACTTC
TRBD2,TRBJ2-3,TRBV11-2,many,CATAHLDRTSGRYTDTQYF,TGTGCCACCGCGCACCTTGATAGGACTAGCGGGAGATACACAGATACGCAGTATTTT
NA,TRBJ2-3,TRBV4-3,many,CASSQGTTTTDTQYF,TGCGCCAGCAGCCAGGGGACCACTACCACAGATACGCAGTATTTT
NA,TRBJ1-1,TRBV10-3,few,CAISESADTEAFF,TGTGCCATCAGTGAGTCTGCGGACACTGAAGCTTTCTTT
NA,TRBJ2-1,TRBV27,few,CASSDPTHNNEQFF,TGTGCCAGCAGTGATCCTACCCACAACAATGAGCAGTTCTTC
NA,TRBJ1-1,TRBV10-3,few,CAISESRATEAFF,TGTGCCATCAGTGAGTCGAGGGCCACTGAAGCTTTCTTT
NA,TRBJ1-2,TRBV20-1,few,CSARDSGYGYTF,TGCAGTGCTAGAGATTCCGGCTATGGCTACACCTTC
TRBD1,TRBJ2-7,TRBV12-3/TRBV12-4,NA,CASSSSRGTYEQYF,TGTGCCAGCAGTTCCAGCAGGGGGACCTACGAGCAGTACTTC
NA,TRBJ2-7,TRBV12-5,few,CASGRGSSYEQYF,TGTGCTAGTGGTCGGGGGTCCTCCTACGAGCAGTACTTC
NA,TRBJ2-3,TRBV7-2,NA,CASSFGGTFTDTQYF,TGTGCCAGCAGCTTCGGAGGGACGTTCACAGATACGCAGTATTTT
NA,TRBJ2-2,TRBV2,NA,CASSASLDRTSGELFF,TGTGCCAGCAGTGCCTCTTTGGACCGTACGTCCGGGGAGCTGTTTTTT
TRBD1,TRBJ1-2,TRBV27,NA,CASSQGAGYTF,TGTGCCAGCAGTCAGGGGGCCGGCTACACCTTC
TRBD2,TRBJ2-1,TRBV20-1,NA,CSGLAGGSIPYNEQFF,TGCAGTGGTCTAGCGGGAGGATCCATACCCTACAATGAGCAGTTCTTC
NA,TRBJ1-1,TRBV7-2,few,CASSPTLQNTEAFF,TGTGCCAGCAGCCCAACCCTACAGAACACTGAAGCTTTCTTT
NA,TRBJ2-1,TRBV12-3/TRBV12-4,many,CASSLKGGNEQFF,TGTGCCAGCAGTTTAAAGGGGGGCAATGAGCAGTTCTTC
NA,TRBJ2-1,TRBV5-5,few,CASSLGGPGEQFF,TGTGCCAGCAGCTTGGGGGGGCCGGGAGAGCAGTTCTTC
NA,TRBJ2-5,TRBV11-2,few,CASKPGTTVTQYF,TGTGCCAGCAAACCGGGGACAACTGTGACCCAGTACTTC